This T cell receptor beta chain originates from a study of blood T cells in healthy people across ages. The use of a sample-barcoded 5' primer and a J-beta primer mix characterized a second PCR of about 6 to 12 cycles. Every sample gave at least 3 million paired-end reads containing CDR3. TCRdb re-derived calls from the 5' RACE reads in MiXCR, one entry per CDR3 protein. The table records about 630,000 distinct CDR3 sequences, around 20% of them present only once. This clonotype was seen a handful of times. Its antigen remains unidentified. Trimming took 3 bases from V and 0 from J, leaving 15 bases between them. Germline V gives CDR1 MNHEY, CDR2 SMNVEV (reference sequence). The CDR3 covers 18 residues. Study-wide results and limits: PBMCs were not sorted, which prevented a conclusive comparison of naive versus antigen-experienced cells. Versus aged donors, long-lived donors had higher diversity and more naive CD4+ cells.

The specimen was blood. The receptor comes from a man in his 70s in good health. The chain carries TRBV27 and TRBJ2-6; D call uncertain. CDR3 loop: CASSLWSQTHSGANVLTF. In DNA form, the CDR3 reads TGTGCCAGCAGTTTGTGGTCTCAAACCCACTCTGGGGCCAACGTCCTGACTTTC.